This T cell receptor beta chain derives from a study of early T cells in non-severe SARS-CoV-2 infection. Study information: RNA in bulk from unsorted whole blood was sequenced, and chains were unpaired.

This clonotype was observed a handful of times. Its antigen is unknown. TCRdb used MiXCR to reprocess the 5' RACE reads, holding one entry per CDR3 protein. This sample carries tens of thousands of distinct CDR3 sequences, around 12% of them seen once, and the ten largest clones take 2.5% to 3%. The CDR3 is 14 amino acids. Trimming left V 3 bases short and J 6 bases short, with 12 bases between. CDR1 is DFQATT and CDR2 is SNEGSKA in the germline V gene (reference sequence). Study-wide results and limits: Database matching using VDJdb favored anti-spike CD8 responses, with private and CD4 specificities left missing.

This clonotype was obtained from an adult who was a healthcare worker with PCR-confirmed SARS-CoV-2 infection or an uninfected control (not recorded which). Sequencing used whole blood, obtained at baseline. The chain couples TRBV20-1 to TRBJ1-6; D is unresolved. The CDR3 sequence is CSASGRSINSPLHF. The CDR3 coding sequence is TGCAGTGCTAGTGGGAGGAGTATTAATTCACCCCTCCACTTT.